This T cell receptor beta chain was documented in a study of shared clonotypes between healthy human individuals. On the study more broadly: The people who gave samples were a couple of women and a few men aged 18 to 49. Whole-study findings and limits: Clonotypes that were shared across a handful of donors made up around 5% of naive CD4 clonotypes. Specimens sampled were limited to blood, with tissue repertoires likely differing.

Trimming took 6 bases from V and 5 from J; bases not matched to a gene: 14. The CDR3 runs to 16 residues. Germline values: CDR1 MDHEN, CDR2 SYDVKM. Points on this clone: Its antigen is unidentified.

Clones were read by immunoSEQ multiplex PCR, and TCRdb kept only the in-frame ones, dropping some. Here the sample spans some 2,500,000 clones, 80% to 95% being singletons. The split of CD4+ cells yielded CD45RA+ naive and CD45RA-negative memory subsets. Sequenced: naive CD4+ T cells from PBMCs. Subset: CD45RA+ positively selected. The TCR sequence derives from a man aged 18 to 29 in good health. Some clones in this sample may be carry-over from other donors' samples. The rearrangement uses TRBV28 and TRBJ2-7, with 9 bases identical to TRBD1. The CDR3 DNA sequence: TGTGCCAGCAGCATTCGAGTGGGGACAGGGCCCCACGAGCAGTACTTC. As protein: CASSIRVGTGPHEQYF.